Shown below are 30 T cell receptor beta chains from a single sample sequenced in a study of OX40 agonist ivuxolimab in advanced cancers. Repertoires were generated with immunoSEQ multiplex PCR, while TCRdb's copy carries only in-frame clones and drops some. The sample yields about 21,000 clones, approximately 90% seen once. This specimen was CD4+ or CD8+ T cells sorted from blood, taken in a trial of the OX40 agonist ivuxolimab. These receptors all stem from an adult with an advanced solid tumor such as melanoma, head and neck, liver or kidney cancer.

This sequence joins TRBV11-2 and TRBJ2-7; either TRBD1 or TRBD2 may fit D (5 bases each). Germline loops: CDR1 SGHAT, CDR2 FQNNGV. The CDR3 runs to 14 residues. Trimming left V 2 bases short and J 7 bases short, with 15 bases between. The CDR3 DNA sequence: TGTGCCAGCAGCTTACGCCCGGGGCCCTGGGAGCAGTACTTC. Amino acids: CASSLRPGPWEQYF.

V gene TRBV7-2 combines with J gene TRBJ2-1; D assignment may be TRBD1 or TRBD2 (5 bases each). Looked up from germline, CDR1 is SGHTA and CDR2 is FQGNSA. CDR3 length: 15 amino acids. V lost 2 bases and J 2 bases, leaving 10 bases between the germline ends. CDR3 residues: CASSLRDGAYNEQFF. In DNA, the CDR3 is TGTGCCAGCAGCTTAAGGGACGGGGCCTACAATGAGCAGTTCTTC.

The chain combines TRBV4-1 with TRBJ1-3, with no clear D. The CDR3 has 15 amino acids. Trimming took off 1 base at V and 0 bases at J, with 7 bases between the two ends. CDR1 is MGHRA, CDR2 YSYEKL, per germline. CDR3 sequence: CASSQALGSGNTIYF. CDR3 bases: TGCGCCAGCAGCCAAGCCCTAGGCTCTGGAAACACCATATATTTT.

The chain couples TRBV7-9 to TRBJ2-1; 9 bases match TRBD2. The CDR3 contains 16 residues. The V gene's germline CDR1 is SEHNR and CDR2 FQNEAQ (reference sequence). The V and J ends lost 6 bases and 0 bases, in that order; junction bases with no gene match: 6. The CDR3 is CASRHTSGSSYNEQFF. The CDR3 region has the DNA TGTGCCAGCAGGCACACTAGCGGGTCCTCCTACAATGAGCAGTTCTTC.

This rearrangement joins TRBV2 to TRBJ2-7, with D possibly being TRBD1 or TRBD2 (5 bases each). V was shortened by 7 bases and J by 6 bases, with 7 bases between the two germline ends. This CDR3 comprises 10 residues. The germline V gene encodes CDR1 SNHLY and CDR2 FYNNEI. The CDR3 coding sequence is TGTGCCAGCACGGGGCTCGAGCAGTACTTC. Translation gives CASTGLEQYF.

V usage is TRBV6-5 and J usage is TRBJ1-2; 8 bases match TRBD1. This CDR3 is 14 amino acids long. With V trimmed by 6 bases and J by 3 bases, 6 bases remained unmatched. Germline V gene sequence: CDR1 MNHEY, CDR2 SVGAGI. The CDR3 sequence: CASSQDRGYYGYTF. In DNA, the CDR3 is TGTGCCAGCAGCCAAGACAGGGGATACTATGGCTACACCTTC.

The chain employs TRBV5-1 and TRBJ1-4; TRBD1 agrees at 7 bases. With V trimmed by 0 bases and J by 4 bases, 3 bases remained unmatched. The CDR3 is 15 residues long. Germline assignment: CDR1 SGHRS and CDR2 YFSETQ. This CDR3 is CASSLGSGGNEKLFF. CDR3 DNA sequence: TGCGCCAGCAGCTTGGGGTCAGGGGGTAATGAAAAACTGTTTTTT.

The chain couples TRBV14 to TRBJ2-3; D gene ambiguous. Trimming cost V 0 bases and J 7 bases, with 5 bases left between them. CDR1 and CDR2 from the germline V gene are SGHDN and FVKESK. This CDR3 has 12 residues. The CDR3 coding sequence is TGTGCCAGCAGCCAAGATAGGCATACGCAGTATTTT. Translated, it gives CASSQDRHTQYF.

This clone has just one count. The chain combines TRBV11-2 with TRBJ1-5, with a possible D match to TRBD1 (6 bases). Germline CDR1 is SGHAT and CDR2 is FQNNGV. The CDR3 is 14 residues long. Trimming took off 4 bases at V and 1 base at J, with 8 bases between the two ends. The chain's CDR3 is CASSSGHSNQPQHF. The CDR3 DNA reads TGTGCCAGCAGCTCGGGACACAGCAATCAGCCCCAGCATTTT.

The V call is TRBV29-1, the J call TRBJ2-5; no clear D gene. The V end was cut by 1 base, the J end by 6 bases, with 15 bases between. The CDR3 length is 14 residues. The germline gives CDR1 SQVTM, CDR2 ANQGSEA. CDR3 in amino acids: CSVEARQFLKTQYF. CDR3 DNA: TGCAGCGTTGAAGCACGACAATTCTTAAAGACCCAGTACTTC.

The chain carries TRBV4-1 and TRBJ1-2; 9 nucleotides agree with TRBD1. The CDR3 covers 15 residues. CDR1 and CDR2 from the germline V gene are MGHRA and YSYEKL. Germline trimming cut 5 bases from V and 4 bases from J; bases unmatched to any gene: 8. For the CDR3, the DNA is TGCGCCAGCAGCACTGACAGGGGGTTTCCCTATGGCTACACCTTC. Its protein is CASSTDRGFPYGYTF.

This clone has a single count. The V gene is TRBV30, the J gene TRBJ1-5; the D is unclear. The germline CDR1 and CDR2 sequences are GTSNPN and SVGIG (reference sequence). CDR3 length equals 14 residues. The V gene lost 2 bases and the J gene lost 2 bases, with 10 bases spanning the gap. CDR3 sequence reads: CAWSWSGGNQPQHF. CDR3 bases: TGTGCCTGGAGTTGGTCGGGCGGCAATCAGCCCCAGCATTTT.

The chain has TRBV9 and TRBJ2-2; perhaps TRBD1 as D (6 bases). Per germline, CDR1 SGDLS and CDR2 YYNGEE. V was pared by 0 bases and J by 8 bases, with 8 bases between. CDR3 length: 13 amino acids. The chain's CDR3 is CASSVVTGGELFF. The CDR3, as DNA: TGTGCCAGCAGCGTAGTTACAGGGGGGGAGCTGTTTTTT.

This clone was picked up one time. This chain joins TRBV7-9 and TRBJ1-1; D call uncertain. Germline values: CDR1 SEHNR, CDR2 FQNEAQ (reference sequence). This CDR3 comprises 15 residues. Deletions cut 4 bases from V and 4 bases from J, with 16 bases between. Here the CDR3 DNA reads TGTGCCAGCAGCTCATCCCTCCAGGAGGGCACTGAAGCTTTCTTT. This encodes CASSSSLQEGTEAFF.

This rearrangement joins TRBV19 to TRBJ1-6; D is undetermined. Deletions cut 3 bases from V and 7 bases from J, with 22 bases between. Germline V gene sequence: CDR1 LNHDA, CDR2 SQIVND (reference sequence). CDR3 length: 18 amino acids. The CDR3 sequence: CASSMCSVELFHNSPLHF. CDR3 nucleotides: TGTGCCAGTAGTATGTGTTCGGTGGAGTTATTCCACAATTCACCCCTCCACTTT. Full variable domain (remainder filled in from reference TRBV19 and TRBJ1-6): DGGITQSPKYLFRKEGQNVTLSCEQNLNHDAMYWYRQDPGQGLRLIYYSQIVNDFQKGDIAEGYSVSREKKESFPLTVTSAQKNPTAFYLCASSMCSVELFHNSPLHFGNGTRLTVT.

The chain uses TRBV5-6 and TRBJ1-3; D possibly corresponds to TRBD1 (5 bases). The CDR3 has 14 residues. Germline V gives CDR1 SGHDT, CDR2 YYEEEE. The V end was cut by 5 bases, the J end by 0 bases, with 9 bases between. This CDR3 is CASRITGSGNTIYF. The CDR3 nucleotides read TGTGCCAGCAGAATTACAGGCTCTGGAAACACCATATATTTT.

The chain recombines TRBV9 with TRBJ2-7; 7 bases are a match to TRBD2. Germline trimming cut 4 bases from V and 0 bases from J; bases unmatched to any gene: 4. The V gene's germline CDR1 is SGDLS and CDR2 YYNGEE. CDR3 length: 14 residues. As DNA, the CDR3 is TGTGCCAGCAGCCCCTGGACTAGCTCCTACGAGCAGTACTTC. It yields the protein CASSPWTSSYEQYF.

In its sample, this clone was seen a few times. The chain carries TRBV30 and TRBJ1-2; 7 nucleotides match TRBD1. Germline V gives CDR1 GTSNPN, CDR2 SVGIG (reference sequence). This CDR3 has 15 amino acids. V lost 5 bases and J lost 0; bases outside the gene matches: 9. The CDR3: CAWVHGTATNYGYTF. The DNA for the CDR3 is TGTGCCTGGGTCCACGGGACAGCGACTAACTATGGCTACACCTTC.

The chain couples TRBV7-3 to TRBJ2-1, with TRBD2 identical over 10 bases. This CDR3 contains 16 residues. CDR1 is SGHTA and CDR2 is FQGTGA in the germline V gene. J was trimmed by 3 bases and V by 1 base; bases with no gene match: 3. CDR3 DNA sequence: TGTGCCAGCAGCTTAAGTAGGACTAGCGGCTACAATGAGCAGTTCTTC. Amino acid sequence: CASSLSRTSGYNEQFF.

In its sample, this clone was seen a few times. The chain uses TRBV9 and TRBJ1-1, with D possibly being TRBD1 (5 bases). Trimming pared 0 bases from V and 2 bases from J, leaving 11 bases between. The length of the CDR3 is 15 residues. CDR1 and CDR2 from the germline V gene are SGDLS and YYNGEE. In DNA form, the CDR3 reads TGTGCCAGCAGCGTAGATGGGGCTACAAACACTGAAGCTTTCTTT. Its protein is CASSVDGATNTEAFF.

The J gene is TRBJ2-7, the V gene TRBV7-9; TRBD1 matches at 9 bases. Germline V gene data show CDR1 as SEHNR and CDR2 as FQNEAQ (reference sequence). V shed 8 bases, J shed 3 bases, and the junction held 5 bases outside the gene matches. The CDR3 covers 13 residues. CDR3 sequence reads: CASGWTGDYEQYF. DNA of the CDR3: TGTGCCAGCGGGTGGACAGGGGACTACGAGCAGTACTTC.

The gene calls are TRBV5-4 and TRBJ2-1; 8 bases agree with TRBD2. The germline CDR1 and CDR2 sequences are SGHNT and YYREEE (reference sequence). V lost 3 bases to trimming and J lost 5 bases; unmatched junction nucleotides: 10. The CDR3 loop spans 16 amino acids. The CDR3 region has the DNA TGTGCCAGCAGCTCCCCAGCGGGGGAGGGCGACAATGAGCAGTTCTTC. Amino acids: CASSSPAGEGDNEQFF. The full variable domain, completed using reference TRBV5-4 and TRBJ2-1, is ETGVTQSPTHLIKTRGQQVTLRCSSQSGHNTVSWYQQALGQGPQFIFQYYREEENGRGNFPPRFSGLQFPNYSSELNVNALELDDSALYLCASSSPAGEGDNEQFFGPGTRLTVL.

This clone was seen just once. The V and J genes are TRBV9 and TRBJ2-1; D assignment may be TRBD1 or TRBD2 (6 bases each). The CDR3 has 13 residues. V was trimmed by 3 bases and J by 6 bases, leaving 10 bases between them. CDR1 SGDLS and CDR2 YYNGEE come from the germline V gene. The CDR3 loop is CASSASGANEQFF. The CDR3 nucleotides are TGTGCCAGCAGCGCCTCGGGGGCCAATGAGCAGTTCTTC.

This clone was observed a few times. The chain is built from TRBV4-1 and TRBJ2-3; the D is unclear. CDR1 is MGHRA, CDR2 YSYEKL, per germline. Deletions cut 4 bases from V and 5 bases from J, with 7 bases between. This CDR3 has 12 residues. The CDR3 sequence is CASSPQEDTQYF. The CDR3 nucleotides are TGCGCCAGCAGCCCGCAGGAAGATACGCAGTATTTT.

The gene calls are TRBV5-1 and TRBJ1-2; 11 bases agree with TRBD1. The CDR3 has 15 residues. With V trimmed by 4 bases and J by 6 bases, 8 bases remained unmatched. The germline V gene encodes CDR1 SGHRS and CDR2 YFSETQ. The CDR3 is CASSHRDRGFDGYTF. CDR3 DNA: TGCGCCAGCAGCCACCGGGACAGGGGGTTCGATGGCTACACCTTC.

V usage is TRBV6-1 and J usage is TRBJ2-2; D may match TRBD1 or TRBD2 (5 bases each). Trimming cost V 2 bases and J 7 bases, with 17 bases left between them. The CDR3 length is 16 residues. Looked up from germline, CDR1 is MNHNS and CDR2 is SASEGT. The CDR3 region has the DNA TGTGCCAGCAGTGAATCCTCTTGGGGGTATAGCGGGGAGCTGTTTTTT. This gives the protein CASSESSWGYSGELFF.

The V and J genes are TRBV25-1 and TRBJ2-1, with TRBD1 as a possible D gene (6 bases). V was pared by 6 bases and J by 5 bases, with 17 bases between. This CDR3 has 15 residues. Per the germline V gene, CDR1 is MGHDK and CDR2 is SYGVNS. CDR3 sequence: CASRHNTGRDNEQFF. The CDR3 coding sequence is TGTGCCAGCAGACATAATACAGGGCGGGACAATGAGCAGTTCTTC.

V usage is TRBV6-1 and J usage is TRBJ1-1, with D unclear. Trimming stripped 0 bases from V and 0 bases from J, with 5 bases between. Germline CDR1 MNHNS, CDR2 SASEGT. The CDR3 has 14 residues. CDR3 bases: TGTGCCAGCAGTGAAGCAAAAATGAACACTGAAGCTTTCTTT. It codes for CASSEAKMNTEAFF.

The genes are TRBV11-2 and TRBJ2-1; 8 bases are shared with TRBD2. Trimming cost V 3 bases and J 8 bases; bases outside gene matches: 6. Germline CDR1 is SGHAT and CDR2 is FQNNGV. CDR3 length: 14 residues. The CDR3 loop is CASSFRGGSDEQFF. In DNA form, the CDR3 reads TGTGCCAGCAGCTTCCGGGGGGGATCTGATGAGCAGTTCTTC.

CDR3 in amino acids: CAISEENSSYEQYF. The CDR3 nucleotides read TGTGCCATCAGTGAGGAGAACAGCTCCTACGAGCAGTACTTC. The V and J genes are TRBV10-3 and TRBJ2-7, with no clear D. The CDR3 runs 14 residues. V was cut by 2 bases and J by 0 bases, with 8 bases left in between. Per the germline V gene, CDR1 is ENHRY and CDR2 is SYGVKD.